This T cell receptor beta chain appears in the sequencing data of a study of HIV-infected patients and healthy controls. Via MiXCR, TCRdb re-called the 5' RACE reads, giving one row per CDR3 protein. The table has tens of thousands of distinct CDR3 sequences, 15% to 20% seen once. Trimming removed 5 bases from V and 0 bases from J, with 10 bases in between. The CDR3 has 15 residues. CDR1 and CDR2 from the germline V gene are SGHTA and FQGNSA. The sample comprised CD4+ T cells from blood. V usage is TRBV7-2 and J usage is TRBJ1-4; D remains unclear. This clonotype was obtained from a human donor in good health. As DNA, the CDR3 is TGTGCCAGCAGCCCACGTAGGTCAACTAATGAAAAACTGTTTTTT. This codes for CASSPRRSTNEKLFF.